These 17 T cell receptor beta chains were all obtained from the same sample, sequenced in a study of cytomegalovirus exposure and HLA in healthy donors. Both 60 Vbeta primers and 13 Jbeta primers went into the PCR. Measured with immunoSEQ multiplex PCR; TCRdb has only the in-frame clones, and not every one. This table holds 77,000 or so clones, 75% found once. The specimen sequenced was PBMCs. These receptors were obtained from a woman aged 40 to 55 in good health and CMV-seronegative.

The rearrangement links TRBV7-3 to TRBJ2-5; D is undetermined. The ends were cut back, 6 bases at V and 2 bases at J, with 13 bases in the middle. Germline V gives CDR1 SGHTA, CDR2 FQGTGA. The CDR3 covers 14 residues. The CDR3 sequence: CASRLAPTQETQYF. CDR3 sequence (DNA): TGTGCCAGCAGGTTAGCACCAACTCAAGAGACCCAGTACTTC.

The gene calls are TRBV6-1 and TRBJ1-1, with unresolved D. V lost 7 bases, J lost 0 bases, and 3 bases lay in between. Per germline, CDR1 MNHNS and CDR2 SASEGT. CDR3 length: 11 amino acids. The CDR3 DNA follows: TGTGCCAGCACCTTGAACACTGAAGCTTTCTTT. It is translated as CASTLNTEAFF.

This clone was counted a single time. This chain connects TRBV7-3 to TRBJ2-6, with a weak D call TRBD2 (6 bases). The V and J ends lost 0 bases and 2 bases respectively, with 11 bases between them. The germline CDR1 and CDR2 sequences are SGHTA and FQGTGA. The CDR3 sequence is 17 residues long. The CDR3 DNA is TGTGCCAGCAGCTTAACGGCGTCGGGGGCTGGGGCCAACGTCCTGACTTTC. This codes for CASSLTASGAGANVLTF.

The rearrangement links TRBV28 to TRBJ2-7, with 7 positions matching TRBD1. The CDR3 has 15 amino acids. Germline-derived CDR1 and CDR2 are MDHEN and SYDVKM. With 6 bases clipped from V and 3 bases from J, the junction kept 11 bases outside the gene matches. The CDR3 DNA sequence: TGTGCCAGCAGACCTTCCCAGGGGGTCTACTACGAGCAGTACTTC. Amino acids: CASRPSQGVYYEQYF. Complete variable domain (other parts from reference TRBV28 and TRBJ2-7): DVKVTQSSRYLVKRTGEKVFLECVQDMDHENMFWYRQDPGLGLRLIYFSYDVKMKEKGDIPEGYSVSREKKERFSLILESASTNQTSMYLCASRPSQGVYYEQYFGPGTRLTVT.

The chain employs TRBV7-6 and TRBJ2-3; TRBD2 agrees at 10 bases. The CDR3 totals 18 residues. Germline CDR1 reads SGHVS; CDR2 reads FNYEAQ. The J segment lost 4 bases and the V segment lost 1 base, leaving 11 bases of the junction unmatched. The CDR3 DNA is TGTGCCAGCAGCTTAGTGCCGGCAGCGGGGGGGCTGGCAGATACGCAGTATTTT. As protein: CASSLVPAAGGLADTQYF.

This chain joins TRBV30 and TRBJ2-5; tentative D call: TRBD2 (6 bases). From germline, CDR1 is GTSNPN and CDR2 SVGIG (reference sequence). V was cut by 2 bases and J by 11 bases, with 18 bases left in between. This CDR3 is 13 amino acids long. The CDR3: CAWSKPPPGEQYF. The DNA for the CDR3 is TGTGCCTGGAGTAAGCCCCCTCCGGGGGAGCAGTACTTC. The variable domain in full, with the rest retrieved from reference TRBV30 and TRBJ2-5, is SQTIHQWPATLVQPVGSPLSLECTVEGTSNPNLYWYRQAAGRGLQLLFYSVGIGQISSEVPQNLSASRPQDRQFILSSKKLLLSDSGFYLCAWSKPPPGEQYFGPGTRLLVL.

The rearrangement links TRBV4-2 to TRBJ2-2; D gene unclear. This CDR3 region has 17 residues. Trimming shortened V by 0 bases and J by 0 bases, and 11 bases separated the two germline ends. Germline V gives CDR1 LGHNA, CDR2 YNFKEQ. CDR3: CASSQDPSAANTGELFF. The CDR3 coding sequence is TGTGCCAGCAGCCAAGATCCCAGCGCCGCGAACACCGGGGAGCTGTTTTTT.

The chain recombines TRBV4-3 with TRBJ2-1, with 7 bases that match TRBD1. There are 15 residues in the CDR3. Trimming removed 3 bases from V and 5 bases from J; junction bases left unmatched: 7. Germline V CDR1 and CDR2: LGHNA, YSLEER. CDR3 in amino acids: CASSHGTAAHNEQFF. CDR3 coding DNA: TGCGCCAGCAGCCACGGGACAGCCGCACACAATGAGCAGTTCTTC.

V usage is TRBV5-1 and J usage is TRBJ2-1, with 10 bases identical to TRBD1. The V segment lost 4 bases and the J segment 6 bases; nucleotides outside the gene matches: 4. The CDR3 runs 14 residues. CDR1 is SGHRS, CDR2 YFSETQ, per germline. The CDR3: CASSPRTGGNEQFF. CDR3 DNA: TGCGCCAGCAGCCCTAGGACAGGGGGCAATGAGCAGTTCTTC.

CDR3 DNA sequence: TGTGCCAGCAGCTCGGGGTTGTGGGGGGGAAATGAGCAGTTCTTC. Translation: CASSSGLWGGNEQFF. The chain carries TRBV9 and TRBJ2-1, with 7 bases fitting TRBD2. This CDR3 has 15 amino acids. Losses at the gene ends were 4 bases for V and 7 bases for J; bases not matched to a gene: 11. The germline V gene has CDR1 SGDLS and CDR2 YYNGEE.

The V gene is TRBV27, the J gene TRBJ2-2; 10 positions agree with TRBD2. The ends lost 5 bases at V and 4 bases at J; junction bases unmatched: 4. CDR1 and CDR2 (germline): MNHEY, SMNVEV (reference sequence). CDR3 length: 15 residues. This chain's CDR3 is CASSPSGRGTGELFF. Written as DNA, the CDR3 is TGTGCCAGCAGTCCAAGCGGGAGGGGCACCGGGGAGCTGTTTTTT.

The chain joins TRBV13 to TRBJ1-1, with D possibly matching TRBD1 (6 bases). Germline-derived CDR1 and CDR2 are PRHDT and FYEKMQ (reference sequence). This CDR3 is built from 13 residues. The V end lost 4 bases, the J end lost 10 bases, and 16 bases lay between the germline ends. The CDR3 reads CASSSIDRSRAFF. CDR3 nucleotides: TGTGCCAGCAGCTCCATCGACAGGAGTAGAGCTTTCTTT. Supplemented by reference TRBV13 and TRBJ1-1, the full variable domain reads AAGVIQSPRHLIKEKRETATLKCYPIPRHDTVYWYQQGPGQDPQFLISFYEKMQSDKGSIPDRFSAQQFSDYHSELNMSSLELGDSALYFCASSSIDRSRAFFGQGTRLTVV.

The CDR3: CASSFQGTGQYF. The DNA of the CDR3 is TGTGCCAGCAGCTTTCAGGGGACGGGGCAGTACTTC. The J gene is TRBJ2-7, the V gene TRBV7-9; the D gene is possibly TRBD1 (6 bases). Germline V gives CDR1 SEHNR, CDR2 FQNEAQ (reference sequence). Trimming cost V 3 bases and J 9 bases, with 12 bases left between them. The CDR3 runs 12 residues.

The gene calls are TRBV14 and TRBJ1-1; D uncertain. The length of the CDR3 is 12 residues. V lost 1 base, J lost 10 bases, and 10 bases lay in between. Germline V CDR1 and CDR2: SGHDN, FVKESK. CDR3 protein: CASSQAAAVAFF. DNA of the CDR3: TGTGCCAGCAGCCAAGCGGCGGCGGTAGCTTTCTTT.

This clone was seen a few times. The rearrangement joins TRBV9 to TRBJ1-3; D is undetermined. The ends were cut back, 0 bases at V and 8 bases at J, with 15 bases in the middle. Germline values: CDR1 SGDLS, CDR2 YYNGEE. This CDR3 contains 15 residues. CDR3 nucleotide sequence: TGTGCCAGCAGCGTAGCATCAGGCCGCAAAGACACCATATATTTT. Its translation is CASSVASGRKDTIYF.

In this sample, this clone turned up once. The chain carries TRBV5-4 and TRBJ2-1; 11 bases are shared with TRBD1. Germline V gene lookup returns CDR1 SGHNT and CDR2 YYREEE (reference sequence). Germline trimming cut 4 bases from V and 6 bases from J; bases unmatched to any gene: 15. CDR3 length: 18 amino acids. CDR3 DNA sequence: TGTGCCAGCAGCCCCCGCGCGCTACGGGACAGGGGGGGCAATGAGCAGTTCTTC. As protein: CASSPRALRDRGGNEQFF.

The chain uses TRBV28 and TRBJ2-7, with TRBD1 identical over 9 bases. Germline V CDR1 and CDR2: MDHEN, SYDVKM. Losses at the gene ends were 6 bases for V and 4 bases for J; bases not matched to a gene: 10. The CDR3 covers 15 residues. CDR3 coding DNA: TGTGCCAGCAGACGCACAGGGGGCGAGACTTACGAGCAGTACTTC. Its protein is CASRRTGGETYEQYF. The variable domain in full, with the rest retrieved from reference TRBV28 and TRBJ2-7, is DVKVTQSSRYLVKRTGEKVFLECVQDMDHENMFWYRQDPGLGLRLIYFSYDVKMKEKGDIPEGYSVSREKKERFSLILESASTNQTSMYLCASRRTGGETYEQYFGPGTRLTVT.